The 23 T cell receptor beta chains in this list originate from one sample, sequenced in a study of vaccination effects on CD4 cells after COVID-19. No cognate antigen is known for these TCRs. Antigen-specific CD4+ T cells were expanded (with viral peptide pools) by the ViraFEST assay ahead of sequencing. Following culture for nine to ten days, CD4+ T cells were isolated. This person caught SARS-CoV-2 sometime from March to December 2020, and PCR testing confirmed the infection. Repertoires were generated with immunoSEQ multiplex PCR, while TCRdb's copy carries only in-frame clones and drops some. The repertoire holds about 24,000 clones, with around 77% as singletons. Sequenced material: CD4+ T cells from PBMCs cultured with SARS-CoV-2 spike peptides, taken before COVID-19 vaccination. All receptors derive from a human donor who had a prior SARS-CoV-2 infection.

The sample holds a few counts of this clone. The V call is TRBV19, the J call TRBJ1-1; D ambiguous. Trimming shortened V by 7 bases and J by 0 bases, and 9 bases separated the two germline ends. The CDR3 consists of 13 residues. Germline V gene sequence: CDR1 LNHDA, CDR2 SQIVND (reference sequence). The chain's CDR3 is CASTPRVNTEAFF. The CDR3 DNA reads TGTGCCAGTACTCCCCGCGTGAACACTGAAGCTTTCTTT.

The chain links TRBV11-1 to TRBJ2-7; D may be TRBD1 (6 bases). In germline, CDR1 is SGHAT, CDR2 FQDESV (reference sequence). V lost 5 bases and J lost 2, with 13 bases in between. The CDR3 runs to 14 residues. The CDR3 here is CASSKGDLTYEQYF. The DNA for the CDR3 is TGTGCCAGCAGCAAGGGGGATTTAACCTACGAGCAGTACTTC.

The CDR3 nucleotides are TGCGCCAGCAGCCGGAGTCGGGACAGAACCGGTGGCTACACCTTC. It is translated as CASSRSRDRTGGYTF. V gene TRBV4-1 combines with J gene TRBJ1-2; 7 nucleotides match TRBD1. This CDR3 comprises 15 residues. V shed 4 bases and J 7 bases; nucleotides not matched to a gene: 12. Per the germline V gene, CDR1 is MGHRA and CDR2 is YSYEKL.

The rearrangement uses TRBV10-3 and TRBJ2-7, with 7 bases that match TRBD1. Germline V CDR1 and CDR2: ENHRY, SYGVKD. The CDR3 runs to 14 residues. Trimming took 3 bases from V and 6 from J; bases not matched to a gene: 8. The CDR3 protein is CAISDSGQAAEQYF. As DNA, the CDR3 is TGTGCCATCAGTGATTCAGGACAGGCCGCCGAGCAGTACTTC.

The V gene is TRBV11-3, the J gene TRBJ2-1; TRBD2 matches at 9 bases. This CDR3 is 18 amino acids long. Germline V gene data show CDR1 as SGHNT and CDR2 as YENEEA. Trimming cost V 0 bases and J 10 bases; bases outside gene matches: 16. The CDR3 loop reads CASSLEGSTAGGANEQFF. Written as DNA, the CDR3 is TGTGCCAGCAGCTTAGAGGGGAGCACAGCGGGAGGAGCAAACGAGCAGTTCTTC.

V is TRBV6-5 and J is TRBJ1-2; D perhaps matches TRBD1 (6 bases). The CDR3 has 13 amino acids. V shed 2 bases and J shed 2 bases, with 6 bases lying between them. Germline-derived CDR1 and CDR2 are MNHEY and SVGAGI. The CDR3 sequence is CASSYDRNYGYTF. Written as DNA, the CDR3 is TGTGCCAGCAGTTACGACAGGAACTATGGCTACACCTTC.

This chain joins TRBV5-1 and TRBJ1-1; D is unresolved. Trimming removed 6 bases at V and 0 bases at J, with 9 bases between. Looked up from germline, CDR1 is SGHRS and CDR2 is YFSETQ. The CDR3 has 13 amino acids. DNA for the CDR3: TGCGCCAGCACCAAACAGCTGAACACTGAAGCTTTCTTT. It specifies CASTKQLNTEAFF.

This clone was observed a few times. The gene calls are TRBV4-2 and TRBJ1-4; 7 bases fit TRBD1. The CDR3 is 15 residues long. Germline lookup yields CDR1 LGHNA and CDR2 YNFKEQ. V lost 1 base and J lost 6; bases outside the gene matches: 5. The chain's CDR3 is CASSQVGTDHEKLFF. CDR3 coding DNA: TGTGCCAGCAGCCAAGTAGGGACAGACCATGAAAAACTGTTTTTT.

The V call is TRBV7-2, the J call TRBJ2-1; perhaps TRBD2 as D (7 bases). V dropped 4 bases and J dropped 9 bases, with 19 bases sitting between them. Germline-derived CDR1 and CDR2 are SGHTA and FQGNSA. This CDR3 has 15 amino acids. CDR3 bases: TGTGCCAGCAGCTCGCGGTGGGGGGGCCTTGCTGAGCAGTTCTTC. Its protein product is CASSSRWGGLAEQFF.

V gene TRBV6-5 combines with J gene TRBJ2-1; 12 nucleotides line up with TRBD2. This CDR3 comprises 15 residues. Germline V CDR1 and CDR2: MNHEY, SVGAGI. After removal of 2 bases from V and 4 bases from J, the junction contained 0 bases not matched to a gene. The CDR3 DNA sequence: TGTGCCAGCAGTTACGGGACTAGCGGGTACAATGAGCAGTTCTTC. Translated: CASSYGTSGYNEQFF.

The gene calls are TRBV2 and TRBJ2-3; weak D call: TRBD2 (5 bases). The CDR3 loop spans 15 amino acids. V lost 6 bases, J lost 4 bases, and 17 bases lay in between. Germline V gene sequence: CDR1 SNHLY, CDR2 FYNNEI. The CDR3 protein is CASRRTFLWADTQYF. As DNA, the CDR3 is TGTGCCAGCAGGAGGACTTTCCTTTGGGCAGATACGCAGTATTTT.

This clone has just one count. V and J are TRBV30 and TRBJ1-1; TRBD1 agrees at 8 bases. J gave up 4 bases and V 5 bases, and 3 bases lay outside the gene matches. The germline CDR1 and CDR2 sequences are GTSNPN and SVGIG (reference sequence). CDR3 length equals 12 residues. CDR3 in DNA: TGTGCCTGGGCTGGGACAGGCACTGAAGCTTTCTTT. This encodes CAWAGTGTEAFF.

The rearrangement links TRBV5-6 to TRBJ1-4; perhaps TRBD1 as D (6 bases). V lost 2 bases and J lost 2, with 10 bases in between. Germline lookup yields CDR1 SGHDT and CDR2 YYEEEE. The CDR3 spans 15 residues. CDR3 amino acids: CASSFGGGTNEKLFF. The CDR3 DNA is TGTGCCAGCAGCTTCGGGGGGGGCACTAATGAAAAACTGTTTTTT.

The rearrangement uses TRBV23-1 and TRBJ2-7; no definite D call. TRBV23-1 is an ORF, with its function uncertain. V was cut by 0 bases and J by 2 bases, with 14 bases left in between. The CDR3 is 16 residues long. In DNA, the CDR3 is TGCGCCAGCAGTCAATCAGGCGTAGGGAAAACCTACGAGCAGTACTTC. Its protein is CASSQSGVGKTYEQYF.

The genes are TRBV9 and TRBJ1-1; D call uncertain. CDR1 and CDR2 (germline): SGDLS, YYNGEE. Trimming removed 0 bases from V and 1 base from J, with 4 bases in between. The CDR3 runs 13 residues. The CDR3 nucleotides read TGTGCCAGCAGCGTAGCGGGGAACACTGAAGCTTTCTTT. Translated, it gives CASSVAGNTEAFF. Complete variable domain (other parts from reference TRBV9 and TRBJ1-1): DSGVTQTPKHLITATGQRVTLRCSPRSGDLSVYWYQQSLDQGLQFLIQYYNGEERAKGNILERFSAQQFPDLHSELNLSSLELGDSALYFCASSVAGNTEAFFGQGTRLTVV.

This sequence joins TRBV21-1 and TRBJ2-2; TRBD1, the table's D call, lacks a check against the DNA. TRBV21-1 is a recognized pseudogene. This CDR3 contains 19 residues. CDR3 protein: CASSKKGQGADGYTGELFF. The CDR3 bases are TGTGCCAGCAGCAAAAAAGGACAGGGGGCAGACGGGTACACCGGGGAGCTGTTTTTT.

CDR3 nucleotide sequence: TGTGCCACCAGCAGACAAGGGGGGGCGGAGGCGGGTGAGCAGTTCTTC. Protein product: CATSRQGGAEAGEQFF. The chain employs TRBV15 and TRBJ2-1; D perhaps matches TRBD2 (7 bases). Germline-derived CDR1 and CDR2 are LNHNV and YYDKDF (reference sequence). Trimming cost V 2 bases and J 9 bases, with 20 bases left between them. This CDR3 is built from 16 residues.

This clone was found once. CDR3 loop: CATSNGEAEETQYF. In DNA form, the CDR3 reads TGTGCCACCAGCAATGGGGAGGCCGAAGAGACCCAGTACTTC. This sequence joins TRBV15 and TRBJ2-5; a weak D match, TRBD2 (6 bases). This CDR3 has 14 amino acids. V was cut by 4 bases and J by 3 bases, with 12 bases left in between. The germline V gene encodes CDR1 LNHNV and CDR2 YYDKDF (reference sequence). Full variable domain (missing parts from reference TRBV15 and TRBJ2-5): DAMVIQNPRYQVTQFGKPVTLSCSQTLNHNVMYWYQQKSSQAPKLLFHYYDKDFNNEADTPDNFQSRRPNTSFCFLDIRSPGLGDTAMYLCATSNGEAEETQYFGPGTRLLVL.

The chain joins TRBV7-8 to TRBJ2-7, with 7 nucleotides matching TRBD1. This CDR3 has 15 amino acids. Losses at the gene ends were 3 bases for V and 4 bases for J; bases not matched to a gene: 9. Germline V gene sequence: CDR1 SGHVS, CDR2 FQNEAQ. In DNA, the CDR3 is TGTGCCAGCAGCTTCCAACTAACAGGGGCTTACGAGCAGTACTTC. It is translated as CASSFQLTGAYEQYF.

V gene TRBV7-9 combines with J gene TRBJ2-3; 11 bases match TRBD2. J lost 0 bases, V lost 3 bases, and 2 bases had no gene match. The CDR3 has 16 residues. CDR1 is SEHNR, CDR2 FQNEAQ, per germline (reference sequence). The CDR3: CASSFRTSGSTDTQYF. The CDR3 DNA reads as TGTGCCAGCAGCTTTAGGACTAGCGGGAGCACAGATACGCAGTATTTT.

The chain uses TRBV27 and TRBJ2-2; the D gene could be TRBD1 or TRBD2 (5 bases each). Germline V gene data show CDR1 as MNHEY and CDR2 as SMNVEV (reference sequence). Trimming removed 6 bases at V and 6 bases at J, with 26 bases between. The CDR3 runs 18 residues. CDR3 nucleotide sequence: TGTGCCAGCAGACCCCGGCTAAGGGACCTAACCGGCGCCGGGGAGCTGTTTTTT. Its translation is CASRPRLRDLTGAGELFF.

CDR3 sequence (DNA): TGTGCCACCAGCAGACAAATCGGACTCAACAATCAGCCCCAGCATTTT. Translating it yields CATSRQIGLNNQPQHF. This chain connects TRBV15 to TRBJ1-5; D remains ambiguous. CDR3 length: 16 residues. Per germline, CDR1 LNHNV and CDR2 YYDKDF (reference sequence). V was cut by 2 bases and J by 3 bases, with 14 bases left in between.

This clone qualifies as medium-sized (0.01 to 0.1%). This sequence joins TRBV5-1 and TRBJ2-7; 7 bases align to TRBD2. With 0 bases clipped from V and 0 bases from J, the junction kept 6 bases outside the gene matches. CDR3 length equals 16 residues. The germline V gene has CDR1 SGHRS and CDR2 YFSETQ. This CDR3 reads CASSLANLADSYEQYF. The DNA for the CDR3 is TGCGCCAGCAGCTTGGCCAATCTAGCGGACTCCTACGAGCAGTACTTC.